The sequence of this T cell receptor beta chain was determined in a study of T cell responses to AZD1222 COVID-19 vaccine (dated by TCRdb to the early 2020s). Turning to the overall study: AZD1222 recipients given second doses at about 4 weeks or at about 12 weeks were pooled, since spike-specific TCR depth and breadth were not found to differ between the two schedules. TCR sequencing was performed for some 250 trial participants, of whom some 200 were given two doses of AZD1222 and 26 were given two doses of MenACWY control vaccine. Enrollment into the trials was organized by age into subgroups of 18-55, 56-69 and 70-plus years, and those subgroups contained about 160, 30 and 59 TCR-sequenced participants, respectively. Paper-wide results and their limitations: Because no samples from the day 14 peak response were available, repertoires could be characterized only after the peak T cell response. A significant rise in spike-specific TCR breadth and depth was observed after two AZD1222 doses relative to day 0 and relative to MenACWY recipients. CD4 TCRs associated with the vaccine covered the entire spike protein, and the dominant responses were in regions 160-218 and 743-854. In the small 56-69-year group, the increase in depth fell short of significance, most likely because of low power. Participants were mostly white British, with more females than males. The authors suggested clonal diversity may have been underestimated. Reportedly, close to half of the unique spike-specific TCRs recognized epitopes lying outside the regions that are mutated in the B.1.351 and B.1.1.7 variants. Conclusions about previously exposed vaccinees are limited because only a handful of AZD1222 recipients were SARS-CoV-2 seropositive at baseline.

The time point tag for this specimen amounts to: baseline before first vaccination. The vaccinee samples were drawn from two UK trials, COV001 and COV002, one of which was a single-blind randomized controlled phase 2/3 trial testing AZD1222 (ChAdOx1 nCoV-19) in healthy adults. For TCRbeta chain sequencing, PBMC samples were collected from trial participants at day 0 and at day 28 after the second dose. Remarks on this clone: Its specific antigen is unknown. Base-call qualities are not available, and no considerably larger clone is one nucleotide away.

The CDR3 regions of human TCRbeta chains were analyzed by immunosequencing. Turning to the authors' computational methods: TCRs in the repertoires were compared against a reference library of SARS-CoV-2-specific TCRs that had been generated with the MIRA antigen-specificity platform. Breadth meant the fraction of unique TCRs that were SARS-CoV-2-associated, whereas depth meant the fraction of total T cells that were SARS-CoV-2-associated. Using the MIRA data, every spike-specific TCR was mapped to the spike region that the TCR reacted to and assigned to either a CD4 or a CD8 class. Log10-transformed breadth and depth values were compared by one-way ANOVA with Sidak's multiple comparisons tests. The immuneACCESS repertoire file appears here via TCRdb, limited to in-frame rearrangements. These files lack a portion of the clones; in checked studies, under half of the deficit traces to unresolved V genes, and the cause of the others is not known. D and trimming come from the DNA, and the V and J calls and clone size come from that table. This sample comprises about 80,000 clones, approximately 90% of them detected only once. The top ten constitute roughly a quarter of the sample.

The CDR3, from cysteine to phenylalanine, totals 14 residues. Only the CDR3 part of the read is kept: 42 bases, read in frame from the first base. Deletion took 1 base off V and 2 bases off J, with a span of 6 bases between the germline ends. The germline V gene (reference sequence) yields SEHNR for CDR1 and FQNEAQ for CDR2. Recombination connected TRBV7-9 to TRBJ1-5; no D gene can be assigned with confidence. This TCR was recovered from an adult in good health. The input for sequencing was peripheral blood, taken on day 0 of AZD1222 vaccination. The nucleotide sequence is given as TGTGCCAGCAGCTTAGGGGCAGGCAATCAGCCCCAGCATTTT. Its protein product is CASSLGAGNQPQHF.